Listed here are 8 T cell receptor beta chains from one sample, sequenced in a study of CD8+ T cells in alopecia areata. Reverse transcription of extracted RNA yielded cDNA, which provided the sequencing template. Assay used: immunoSEQ multiplex PCR; TCRdb lists only in-frame clones, some missing. This sample has 120,000 or so clones, with roughly 66% found just once. Sequenced input: CD4+ T cells sorted from blood. These receptors all come from a human donor in good health.

This clone appeared a few times. J is TRBJ2-3 and V is TRBV5-6; the match to TRBD1 covers 8 bases. This CDR3 has 14 amino acids. Germline CDR1 reads SGHDT; CDR2 reads YYEEEE. Trimming at V came to 4 bases and at J to 8 bases, leaving 9 bases not matched to a gene. DNA for the CDR3: TGTGCCAGCAGCCACCGACAGGGGACGGGTACGCAGTATTTT. Its protein product is CASSHRQGTGTQYF.

The chain links TRBV11-2 to TRBJ1-5; 7 bases match TRBD1. J lost 6 bases, V lost 5 bases, and 10 bases had no gene match. This CDR3 region has 15 residues. The V gene's germline CDR1 is SGHAT and CDR2 FQNNGV. The CDR3 protein is CASSKSTGKGQPQHF. The CDR3 coding sequence is TGTGCCAGCAGCAAATCGACAGGGAAGGGTCAGCCCCAGCATTTT.

Here the CDR3 reads CASSQGPGSSGNTIYF. The CDR3 DNA reads as TGTGCCAGCAGCCAAGGGCCGGGGAGCTCTGGAAACACCATATATTTT. The chain has TRBV4-2 and TRBJ1-3, with D unresolved. The CDR3 contains 16 residues. CDR1 is LGHNA and CDR2 is YNFKEQ in the germline V gene. V lost 1 base and J lost 0, with 10 bases in between.

The rearrangement links TRBV9 to TRBJ1-3; no firm D call. The germline gives CDR1 SGDLS, CDR2 YYNGEE. CDR3 size: 15 residues. Trimming took 0 bases from V and 0 from J, leaving 7 bases between them. CDR3 protein: CASSVGLSSGNTIYF. CDR3 nucleotides: TGTGCCAGCAGCGTAGGCTTGAGCTCTGGAAACACCATATATTTT.

The chain links TRBV5-1 to TRBJ2-5, with 8 positions matching TRBD1. V gave up 1 base and J gave up 5 bases; unmatched junction bases: 4. Germline V gene data show CDR1 as SGHRS and CDR2 as YFSETQ. This CDR3 spans 14 amino acids. The CDR3: CASSLLQGAETQYF. The CDR3 DNA reads TGCGCCAGCAGCTTGTTGCAGGGGGCCGAGACCCAGTACTTC. The complete variable domain, with remaining parts taken from reference TRBV5-1 and TRBJ2-5, reads KAGVTQTPRYLIKTRGQQVTLSCSPISGHRSVSWYQQTPGQGLQFLFEYFSETQRNKGNFPGRFSGRQFSNSRSEMNVSTLELGDSALYLCASSLLQGAETQYFGPGTRLLVL.

V is TRBV9 and J is TRBJ1-1, with D perhaps matching TRBD1 (5 bases). V dropped 1 base and J dropped 5 bases, with 9 bases sitting between them. CDR3 size: 13 residues. Per germline, CDR1 SGDLS and CDR2 YYNGEE. DNA of the CDR3: TGTGCCAGCAGCGTAATGTCAGGGACTGAAGCTTTCTTT. Its translation is CASSVMSGTEAFF. The full variable domain, its missing parts supplied by reference TRBV9 and TRBJ1-1, is DSGVTQTPKHLITATGQRVTLRCSPRSGDLSVYWYQQSLDQGLQFLIQYYNGEERAKGNILERFSAQQFPDLHSELNLSSLELGDSALYFCASSVMSGTEAFFGQGTRLTVV.

The chain employs TRBV4-1 and TRBJ1-2, with D unresolved. The ends were cut back, 3 bases at V and 0 bases at J, with 14 bases in the middle. Germline CDR1 is MGHRA and CDR2 is YSYEKL. This CDR3 is 16 amino acids long. The CDR3 sequence is CASSQGSARTNYGYTF. DNA for the CDR3: TGCGCCAGCAGCCAGGGTAGTGCCCGGACTAACTATGGCTACACCTTC.

This clone was recorded only once. The chain joins TRBV29-1 to TRBJ1-1; possible D gene TRBD1, 6 bases. The CDR3 totals 11 residues. The V and J ends lost 3 bases and 6 bases respectively, with 8 bases between them. CDR1 and CDR2 (germline): SQVTM, ANQGSEA. The CDR3 region has the DNA TGCAGCGTTGATGACAGGCCTGAAGCTTTCTTT. It encodes CSVDDRPEAFF. Supplemented by reference TRBV29-1 and TRBJ1-1, the full variable domain reads SAVISQKPSRDICQRGTSLTIQCQVDSQVTMMFWYRQQPGQSLTLIATANQGSEATYESGFVIDKFPISRPNLTFSTLTVSNMSPEDSSIYLCSVDDRPEAFFGQGTRLTVV.